The 4 T cell receptor beta chains reported below all come from one sample, sequenced in a study of CD8+ T cells in alopecia areata. It was cDNA, reverse transcribed from extracted RNA, that served as the sequencing template. Sequenced by immunoSEQ multiplex PCR; TCRdb stores in-frame clones only, minus some. The sample holds 150,000 to 200,000 clones, roughly 63% seen once. Treatment noted: oral pan-JAK inhibitor, 5-10 mg twice daily. This specimen consisted of CD4+ T cells sorted from blood, obtained around week 55, from a patient treated with tofacitinib. The receptors derive from a human donor with alopecia areata.

The rearrangement joins TRBV23-1 to TRBJ1-3; 8 bases line up with TRBD1. TRBV23-1 is classed as an ORF, of uncertain function. Trimming cost V 6 bases and J 4 bases; bases outside gene matches: 8. The CDR3 is made up of 15 amino acids. The CDR3 region has the DNA TGCGCCAGCAGCAGGACAGGGATCATGGGAAACACCATATATTTT. This codes for CASSRTGIMGNTIYF.

The sample holds a few counts of this clone. This sequence joins TRBV7-2 and TRBJ1-2, with D uncertain. This CDR3 has 13 residues. Germline CDR1 is SGHTA and CDR2 is FQGNSA. V lost 8 bases and J 4 bases, leaving 14 bases between the germline ends. CDR3 in amino acids: CASARSEFYGYTF. The CDR3, as DNA: TGTGCCAGCGCCCGAAGCGAGTTCTATGGCTACACCTTC. Complete variable domain (other parts from reference TRBV7-2 and TRBJ1-2): GAGVSQSPSNKVTEKGKDVELRCDPISGHTALYWYRQSLGQGLEFLIYFQGNSAPDKSGLPSDRFSAERTGGSVSTLTIQRTQQEDSAVYLCASARSEFYGYTFGSGTRLTVV.

This clone appeared a few times. The chain carries TRBV2 and TRBJ2-1, with 7 bases identical to TRBD1. The trim removed 4 bases at V and 0 bases at J, leaving 3 bases unmatched. Germline assignment: CDR1 SNHLY and CDR2 FYNNEI. The CDR3 is made up of 15 amino acids. The CDR3 sequence: CASSAGQISYNEQFF. CDR3 nucleotides: TGTGCCAGCAGTGCGGGACAGATCTCCTACAATGAGCAGTTCTTC.

This clone was found a few times. The J gene is TRBJ1-4, the V gene TRBV15, with D maybe TRBD1 (5 bases). Germline values: CDR1 LNHNV, CDR2 YYDKDF (reference sequence). The V gene lost 2 bases and the J gene lost 3 bases, with 10 bases spanning the gap. The CDR3 has 15 residues. The CDR3 region is CATSRSRGANEKLFF. For the CDR3, the DNA is TGTGCCACCAGCAGATCTCGGGGGGCTAATGAAAAACTGTTTTTT.